A single sample is the source of the 8 T cell receptor beta chains below, sequenced in a study of glioma-infiltrating T cells after dendritic cell vaccination. Data came from immunoSEQ multiplex PCR; TCRdb stores just in-frame clones and leaves some out. This sample has tens of thousands of clones, with around 86% found just once. The source material was blood, sampled before dendritic cell vaccination. These receptors were obtained from a human donor with glioblastoma.

This clone was detected only a few times. The chain carries TRBV5-1 and TRBJ1-1; a weak D match, TRBD1 (6 bases). CDR1 and CDR2 from the germline V gene are SGHRS and YFSETQ. Trimming took off 4 bases at V and 4 bases at J, with 17 bases between the two ends. This CDR3 is 15 amino acids long. The CDR3 bases are TGCGCCAGCAGCCGGGGAGGGGGGGCAGGCACTGAAGCTTTCTTT. This translates into CASSRGGGAGTEAFF.

The V gene is TRBV4-1, the J gene TRBJ2-5, with 10 nucleotides matching TRBD2. The CDR3 totals 16 residues. Germline loops: CDR1 MGHRA, CDR2 YSYEKL. The junction had 4 bases not matched to a gene; V was cut back by 3 bases and J by 0 bases. CDR3 sequence reads: CASSHGTSGDQETQYF. The CDR3 bases are TGCGCCAGCAGCCATGGTACTAGCGGGGACCAAGAGACCCAGTACTTC.

The gene calls are TRBV2 and TRBJ1-1; possibly TRBD1 for D (5 bases). In germline, CDR1 is SNHLY, CDR2 FYNNEI. CDR3 length: 14 residues. Trimming removed 6 bases at V and 2 bases at J, with 13 bases between. In nucleotides, the CDR3 is TGTGCCAGCAGCGAGACAGTTCTTAACACTGAAGCTTTCTTT. As protein: CASSETVLNTEAFF.

The chain employs TRBV6-5 and TRBJ1-4; D perhaps matches TRBD1 (6 bases). Germline CDR1 and CDR2: MNHEY and SVGAGI. CDR3 size: 16 residues. V gave up 0 bases and J gave up 7 bases, with 15 bases separating them. The CDR3 loop is CASSYSRGGAGEKLFF. The CDR3 DNA is TGTGCCAGCAGTTACTCGAGGGGGGGGGCCGGTGAAAAACTGTTTTTT.

The chain combines TRBV7-3 with TRBJ1-3; TRBD1 is a possible D gene (6 bases). The length of the CDR3 is 14 residues. Germline-derived CDR1 and CDR2 are SGHTA and FQGTGA. V was trimmed by 5 bases and J by 2 bases, leaving 10 bases between them. The DNA for the CDR3 is TGTGCCAGCAGCCTTACAGGGACTGGAAACACCATATATTTT. Protein product: CASSLTGTGNTIYF. The variable domain in full, completed from reference TRBV7-3 and TRBJ1-3, reads GAGVSQTPSNKVTEKGKYVELRCDPISGHTALYWYRQSLGQGPEFLIYFQGTGAADDSGLPNDRFFAVRPEGSVSTLKIQRTERGDSAVYLCASSLTGTGNTIYFGEGSWLTVV.

The rearrangement uses TRBV2 and TRBJ1-3; no firm D call. CDR3 size: 13 residues. CDR1 and CDR2 from the germline V gene are SNHLY and FYNNEI. V was cut by 6 bases and J by 8 bases, with 14 bases left in between. The CDR3 sequence is CASRQGVWDTIYF. CDR3 coding DNA: TGTGCCAGCAGACAAGGAGTTTGGGACACCATATATTTT.

The J gene is TRBJ1-2, the V gene TRBV6-5; possibly TRBD1 for D (6 bases). This CDR3 comprises 15 residues. V lost 4 bases and J lost 2, with 14 bases in between. From germline, CDR1 is MNHEY and CDR2 SVGAGI. The CDR3 region has the DNA TGTGCCAGCAGTTCCTGGGACACTCGCAACTATGGCTACACCTTC. This encodes CASSSWDTRNYGYTF.

This clone was observed a handful of times. The V gene is TRBV7-9, the J gene TRBJ1-1; D possibly corresponds to TRBD1 (5 bases). Per the germline V gene, CDR1 is SEHNR and CDR2 is FQNEAQ (reference sequence). CDR3 length: 13 amino acids. Trimming left V 5 bases short and J 1 base short, with 8 bases between. Here the CDR3 DNA reads TGTGCCAGCAGCGTTGGACAGAACACTGAAGCTTTCTTT. Translating it yields CASSVGQNTEAFF. The full variable domain, with the rest looked up from reference TRBV7-9 and TRBJ1-1, is DTGVSQNPRHKITKRGQNVTFRCDPISEHNRLYWYRQTLGQGPEFLTYFQNEAQLEKSRLLSDRFSAERPKGSFSTLEIQRTEQGDSAMYLCASSVGQNTEAFFGQGTRLTVV.